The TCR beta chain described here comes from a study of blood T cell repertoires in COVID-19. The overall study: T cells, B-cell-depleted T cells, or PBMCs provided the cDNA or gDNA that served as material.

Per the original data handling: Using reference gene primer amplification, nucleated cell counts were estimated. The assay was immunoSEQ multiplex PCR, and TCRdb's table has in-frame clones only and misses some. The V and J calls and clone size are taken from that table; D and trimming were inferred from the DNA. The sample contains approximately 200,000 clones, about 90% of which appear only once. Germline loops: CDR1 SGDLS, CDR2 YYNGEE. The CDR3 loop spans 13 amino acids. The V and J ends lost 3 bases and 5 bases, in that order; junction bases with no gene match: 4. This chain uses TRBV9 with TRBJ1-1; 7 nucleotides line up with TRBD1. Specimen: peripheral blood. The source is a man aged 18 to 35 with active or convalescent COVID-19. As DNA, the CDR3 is TGTGCCAGCAGCGCAGGGGGTTGGACTGAAGCTTTCTTT. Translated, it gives CASSAGGWTEAFF.